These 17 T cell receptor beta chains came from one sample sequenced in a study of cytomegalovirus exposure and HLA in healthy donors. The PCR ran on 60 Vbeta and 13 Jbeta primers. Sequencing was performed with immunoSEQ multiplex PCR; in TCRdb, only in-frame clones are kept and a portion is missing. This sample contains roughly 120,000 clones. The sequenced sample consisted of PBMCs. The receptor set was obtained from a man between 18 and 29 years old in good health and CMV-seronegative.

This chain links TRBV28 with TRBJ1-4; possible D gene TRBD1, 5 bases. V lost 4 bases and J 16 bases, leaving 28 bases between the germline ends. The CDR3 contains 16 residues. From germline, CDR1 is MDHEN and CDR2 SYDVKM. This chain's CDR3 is CASSSSGGTGTTRRFF. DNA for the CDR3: TGTGCCAGCAGTTCATCGGGGGGAACCGGGACCACGAGGCGGTTTTTT.

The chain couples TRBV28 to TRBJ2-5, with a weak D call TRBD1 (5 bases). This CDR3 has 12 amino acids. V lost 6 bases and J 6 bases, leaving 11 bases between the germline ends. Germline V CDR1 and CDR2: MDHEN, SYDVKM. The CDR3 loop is CASSEGVKTQYF. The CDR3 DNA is TGTGCCAGCAGCGAAGGGGTAAAGACCCAGTACTTC.

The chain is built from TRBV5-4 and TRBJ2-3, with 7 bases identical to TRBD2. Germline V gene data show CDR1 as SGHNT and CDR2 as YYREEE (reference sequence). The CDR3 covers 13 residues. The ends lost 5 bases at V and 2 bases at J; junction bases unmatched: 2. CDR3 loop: CASSRGVTDTQYF. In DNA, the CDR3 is TGTGCCAGCAGTCGGGGGGTCACAGATACGCAGTATTTT.

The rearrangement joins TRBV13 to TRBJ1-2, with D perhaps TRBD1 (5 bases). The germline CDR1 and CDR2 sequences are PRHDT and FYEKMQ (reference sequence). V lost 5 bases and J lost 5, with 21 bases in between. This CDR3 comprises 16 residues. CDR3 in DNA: TGTGCCAGCAGCAATCAGGGTGGGGAGGGACCATATGGCTACACCTTC. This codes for CASSNQGGEGPYGYTF.

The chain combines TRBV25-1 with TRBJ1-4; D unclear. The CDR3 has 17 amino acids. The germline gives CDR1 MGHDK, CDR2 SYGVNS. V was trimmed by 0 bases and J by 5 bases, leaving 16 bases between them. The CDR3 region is CASSEYIFETRNEKLFF. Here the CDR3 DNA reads TGTGCCAGCAGTGAATATATCTTTGAGACTCGAAATGAAAAACTGTTTTTT.

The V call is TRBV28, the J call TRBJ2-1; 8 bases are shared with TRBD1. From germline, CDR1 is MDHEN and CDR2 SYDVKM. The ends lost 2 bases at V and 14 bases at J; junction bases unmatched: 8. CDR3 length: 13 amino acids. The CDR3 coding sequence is TGTGCCAGCAGTTTACTCCAGGAACAGGGGGAGTTCTTC. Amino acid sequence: CASSLLQEQGEFF. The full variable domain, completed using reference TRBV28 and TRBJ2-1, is DVKVTQSSRYLVKRTGEKVFLECVQDMDHENMFWYRQDPGLGLRLIYFSYDVKMKEKGDIPEGYSVSREKKERFSLILESASTNQTSMYLCASSLLQEQGEFFGPGTRLTVL.

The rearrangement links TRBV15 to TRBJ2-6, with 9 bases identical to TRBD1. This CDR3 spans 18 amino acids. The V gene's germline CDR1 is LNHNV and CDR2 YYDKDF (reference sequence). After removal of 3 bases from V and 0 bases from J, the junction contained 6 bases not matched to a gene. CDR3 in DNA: TGTGCCACCAGCAGTTCCGGACAGGGGTACTCTGGGGCCAACGTCCTGACTTTC. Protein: CATSSSGQGYSGANVLTF. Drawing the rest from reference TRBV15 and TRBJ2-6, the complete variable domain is DAMVIQNPRYQVTQFGKPVTLSCSQTLNHNVMYWYQQKSSQAPKLLFHYYDKDFNNEADTPDNFQSRRPNTSFCFLDIRSPGLGDTAMYLCATSSSGQGYSGANVLTFGAGSRLTVL.

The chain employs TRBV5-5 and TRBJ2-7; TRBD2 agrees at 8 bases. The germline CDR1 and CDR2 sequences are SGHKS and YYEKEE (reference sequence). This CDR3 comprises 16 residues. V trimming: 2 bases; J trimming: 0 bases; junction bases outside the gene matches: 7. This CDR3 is CASSLPTGGSSYEQYF. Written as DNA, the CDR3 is TGTGCCAGCAGCTTACCAACGGGGGGGAGCTCCTACGAGCAGTACTTC.

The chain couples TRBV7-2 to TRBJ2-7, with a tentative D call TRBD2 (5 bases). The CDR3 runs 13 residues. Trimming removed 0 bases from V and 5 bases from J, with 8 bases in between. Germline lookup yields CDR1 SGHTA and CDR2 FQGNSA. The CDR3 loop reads CASSLALGNEQYF. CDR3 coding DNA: TGTGCCAGCAGCTTAGCGCTCGGGAACGAGCAGTACTTC.

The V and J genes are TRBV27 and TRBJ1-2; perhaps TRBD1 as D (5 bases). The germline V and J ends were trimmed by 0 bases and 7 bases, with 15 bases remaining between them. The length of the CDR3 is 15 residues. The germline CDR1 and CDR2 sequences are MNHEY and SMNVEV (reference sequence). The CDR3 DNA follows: TGTGCCAGCAGTTTATCGAAGGGCAGGGTAGCTGGCTACACCTTC. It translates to CASSLSKGRVAGYTF.

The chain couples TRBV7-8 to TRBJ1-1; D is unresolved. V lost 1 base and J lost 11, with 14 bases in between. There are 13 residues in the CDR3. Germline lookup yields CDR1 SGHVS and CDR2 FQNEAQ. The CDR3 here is CASSLVGVPTAFF. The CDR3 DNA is TGTGCCAGCAGCTTAGTGGGAGTACCGACGGCTTTCTTT.

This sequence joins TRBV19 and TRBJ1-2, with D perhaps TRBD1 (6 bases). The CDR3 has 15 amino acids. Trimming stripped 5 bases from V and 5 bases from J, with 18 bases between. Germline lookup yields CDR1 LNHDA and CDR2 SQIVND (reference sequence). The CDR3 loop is CASSSAATGGYGYTF. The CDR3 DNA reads TGTGCCAGTAGTTCAGCAGCGACAGGCGGATATGGCTACACCTTC.

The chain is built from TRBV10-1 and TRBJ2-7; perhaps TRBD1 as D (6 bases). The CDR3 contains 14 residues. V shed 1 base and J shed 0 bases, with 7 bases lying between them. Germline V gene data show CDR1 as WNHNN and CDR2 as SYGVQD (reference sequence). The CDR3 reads CASSEWTDSYEQYF. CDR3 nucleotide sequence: TGCGCCAGCAGTGAGTGGACAGACTCCTACGAGCAGTACTTC.

The CDR3 DNA follows: TGTGCCAGCAGCACGCGGATAGCGGGGGCCGAAGAGACCCAGTACTTC. Its translation is CASSTRIAGAEETQYF. The chain employs TRBV4-2 and TRBJ2-5, with 9 bases identical to TRBD2. Losses at the gene ends were 5 bases for V and 3 bases for J; bases not matched to a gene: 10. The CDR3 totals 16 residues. The germline CDR1 and CDR2 sequences are LGHNA and YNFKEQ.

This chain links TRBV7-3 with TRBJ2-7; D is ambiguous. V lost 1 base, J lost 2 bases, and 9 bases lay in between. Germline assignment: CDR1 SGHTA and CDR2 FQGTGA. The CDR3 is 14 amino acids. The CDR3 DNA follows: TGTGCCAGCAGCTTAAGTCCAGGCGCCTACGAGCAGTACTTC. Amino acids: CASSLSPGAYEQYF.

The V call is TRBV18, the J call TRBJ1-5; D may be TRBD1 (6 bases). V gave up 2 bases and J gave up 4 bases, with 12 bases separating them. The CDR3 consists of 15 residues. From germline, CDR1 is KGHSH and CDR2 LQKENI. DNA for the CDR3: TGTGCCAGCTCACCAAAAGGACAGAAGAATCAGCCCCAGCATTTT. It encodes CASSPKGQKNQPQHF.

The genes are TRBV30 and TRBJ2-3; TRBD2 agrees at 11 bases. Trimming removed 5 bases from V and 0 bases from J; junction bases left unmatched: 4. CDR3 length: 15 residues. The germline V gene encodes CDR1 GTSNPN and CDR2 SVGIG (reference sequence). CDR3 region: CAWALAGGSTDTQYF. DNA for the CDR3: TGTGCCTGGGCCTTAGCGGGGGGGAGCACAGATACGCAGTATTTT.